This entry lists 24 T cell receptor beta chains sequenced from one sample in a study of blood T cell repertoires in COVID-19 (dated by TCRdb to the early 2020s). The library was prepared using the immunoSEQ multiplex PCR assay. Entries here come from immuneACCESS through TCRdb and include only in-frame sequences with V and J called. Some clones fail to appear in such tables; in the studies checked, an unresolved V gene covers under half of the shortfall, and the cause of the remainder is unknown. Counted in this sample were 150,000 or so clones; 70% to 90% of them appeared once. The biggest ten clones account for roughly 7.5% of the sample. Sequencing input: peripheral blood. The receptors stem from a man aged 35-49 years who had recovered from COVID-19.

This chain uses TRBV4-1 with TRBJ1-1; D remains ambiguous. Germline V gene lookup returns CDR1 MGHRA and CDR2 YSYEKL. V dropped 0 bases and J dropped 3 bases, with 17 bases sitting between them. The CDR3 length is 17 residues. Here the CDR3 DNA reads TGCGCCAGCAGCCAAGATCCCCTGCTACCCCGGGACACTGAAGCTTTCTTT. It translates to CASSQDPLLPRDTEAFF.

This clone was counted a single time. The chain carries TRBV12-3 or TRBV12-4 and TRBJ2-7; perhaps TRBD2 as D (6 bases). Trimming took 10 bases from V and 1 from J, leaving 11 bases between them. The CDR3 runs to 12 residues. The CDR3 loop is CATGRGSYEQYF. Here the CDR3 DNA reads TGTGCCACGGGACGGGGGTCCTACGAGCAGTACTTC.

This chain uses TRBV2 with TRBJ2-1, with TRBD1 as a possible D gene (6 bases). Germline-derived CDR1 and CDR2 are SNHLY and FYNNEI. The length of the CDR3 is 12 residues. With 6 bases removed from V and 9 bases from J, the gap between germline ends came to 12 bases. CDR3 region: CASRGTFGEQFF. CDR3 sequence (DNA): TGTGCCAGCAGAGGGACATTTGGTGAGCAGTTCTTC. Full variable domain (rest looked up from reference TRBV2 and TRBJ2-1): EPEVTQTPSHQVTQMGQEVILRCVPISNHLYFYWYRQILGQKVEFLVSFYNNEISEKSEIFDDQFSVERPDGSNFTLKIRSTKLEDSAMYFCASRGTFGEQFFGPGTRLTVL.

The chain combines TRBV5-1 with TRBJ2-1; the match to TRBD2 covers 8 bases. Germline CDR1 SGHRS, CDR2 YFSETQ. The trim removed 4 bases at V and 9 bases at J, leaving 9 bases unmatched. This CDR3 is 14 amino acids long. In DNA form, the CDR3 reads TGCGCCAGCAGCACCCGAGCGGGAGACGTTGAGCAGTTCTTC. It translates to CASSTRAGDVEQFF.

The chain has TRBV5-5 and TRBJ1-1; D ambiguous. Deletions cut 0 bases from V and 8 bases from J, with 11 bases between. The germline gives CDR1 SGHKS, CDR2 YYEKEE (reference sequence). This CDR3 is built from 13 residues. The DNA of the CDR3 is TGTGCCAGCAGCTTGGAGCTTTCGGGGGAAGCTTTCTTT. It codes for CASSLELSGEAFF.

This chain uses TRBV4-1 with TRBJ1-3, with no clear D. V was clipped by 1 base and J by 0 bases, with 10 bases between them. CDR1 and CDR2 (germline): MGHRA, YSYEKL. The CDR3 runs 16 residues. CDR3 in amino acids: CASSQGNGHSGNTIYF. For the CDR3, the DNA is TGCGCCAGCAGCCAAGGTAACGGTCACTCTGGAAACACCATATATTTT.

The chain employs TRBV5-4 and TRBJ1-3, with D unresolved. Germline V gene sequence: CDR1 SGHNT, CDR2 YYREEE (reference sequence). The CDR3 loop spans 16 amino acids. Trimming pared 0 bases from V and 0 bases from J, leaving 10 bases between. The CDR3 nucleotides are TGTGCCAGCAGCTTGGGACCGGGGAACTCTGGAAACACCATATATTTT. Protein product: CASSLGPGNSGNTIYF.

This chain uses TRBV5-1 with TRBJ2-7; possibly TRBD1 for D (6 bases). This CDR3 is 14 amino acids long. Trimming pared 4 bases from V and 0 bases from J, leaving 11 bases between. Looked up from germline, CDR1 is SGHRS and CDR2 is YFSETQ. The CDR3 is CASSPRDTSYEQYF. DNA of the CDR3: TGCGCCAGCAGCCCCCGGGACACCTCCTACGAGCAGTACTTC.

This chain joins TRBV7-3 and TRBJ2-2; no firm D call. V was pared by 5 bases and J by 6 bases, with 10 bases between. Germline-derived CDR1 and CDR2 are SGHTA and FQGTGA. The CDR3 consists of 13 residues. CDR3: CASSPGVAGELFF. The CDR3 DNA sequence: TGTGCCAGCAGCCCCGGAGTAGCCGGGGAGCTGTTTTTT.

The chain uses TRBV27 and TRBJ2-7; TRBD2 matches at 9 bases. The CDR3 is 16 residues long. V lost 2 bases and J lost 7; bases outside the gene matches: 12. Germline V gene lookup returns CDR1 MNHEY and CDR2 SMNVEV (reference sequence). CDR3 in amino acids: CASSLLLAGGPSEQYF. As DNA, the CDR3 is TGTGCCAGCAGTTTACTTTTGGCGGGAGGGCCTTCGGAGCAGTACTTC.

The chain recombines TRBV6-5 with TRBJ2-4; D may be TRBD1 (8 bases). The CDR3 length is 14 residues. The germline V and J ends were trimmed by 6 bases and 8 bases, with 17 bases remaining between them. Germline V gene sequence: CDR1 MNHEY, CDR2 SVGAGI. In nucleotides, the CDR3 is TGTGCCAGCAGGAAGGACAGGGCGGGAGACATTCAGTACTTC. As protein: CASRKDRAGDIQYF.

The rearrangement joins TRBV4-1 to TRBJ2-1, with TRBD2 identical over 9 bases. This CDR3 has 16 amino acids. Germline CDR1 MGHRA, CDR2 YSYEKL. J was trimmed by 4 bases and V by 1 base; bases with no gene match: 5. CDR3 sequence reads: CASSQGRGGYYNEQFF. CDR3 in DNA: TGCGCCAGCAGCCAAGGGCGGGGGGGCTATTACAATGAGCAGTTCTTC.

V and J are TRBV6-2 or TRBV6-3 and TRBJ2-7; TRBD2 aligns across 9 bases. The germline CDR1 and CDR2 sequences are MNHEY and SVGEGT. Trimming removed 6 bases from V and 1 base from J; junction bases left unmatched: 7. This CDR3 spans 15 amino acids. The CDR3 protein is CASSSLAGSSYEQYF. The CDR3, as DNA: TGTGCCAGCAGCTCTCTAGCGGGGTCATCCTACGAGCAGTACTTC.

The CDR3 loop reads CASSYSPQGYAEAFF. CDR3 coding DNA: TGTGCCAGCAGTTACTCGCCACAGGGGTACGCTGAAGCTTTCTTT. The V call is TRBV6-2 or TRBV6-3, the J call TRBJ1-1, with 7 nucleotides matching TRBD1. This CDR3 contains 15 residues. CDR1 MNHEY and CDR2 SVGEGT come from the germline V gene. J gave up 6 bases and V 0 bases, and 7 bases lay outside the gene matches.

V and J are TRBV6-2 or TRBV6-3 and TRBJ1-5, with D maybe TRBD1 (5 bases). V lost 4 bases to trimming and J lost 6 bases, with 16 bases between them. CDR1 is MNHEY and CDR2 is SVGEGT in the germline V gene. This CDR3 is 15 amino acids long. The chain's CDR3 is CASSSGPGRSQPQHF. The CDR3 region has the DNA TGTGCCAGCAGTTCCGGGCCAGGGAGGAGTCAGCCCCAGCATTTT.

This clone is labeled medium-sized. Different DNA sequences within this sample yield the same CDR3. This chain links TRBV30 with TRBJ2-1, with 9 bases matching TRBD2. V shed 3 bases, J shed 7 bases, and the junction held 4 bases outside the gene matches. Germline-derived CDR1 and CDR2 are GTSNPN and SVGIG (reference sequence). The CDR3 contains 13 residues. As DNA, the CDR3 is TGTGCCTGGAGCGTAGCGGGAGTGAATGAGCAGTTCTTC. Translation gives CAWSVAGVNEQFF.

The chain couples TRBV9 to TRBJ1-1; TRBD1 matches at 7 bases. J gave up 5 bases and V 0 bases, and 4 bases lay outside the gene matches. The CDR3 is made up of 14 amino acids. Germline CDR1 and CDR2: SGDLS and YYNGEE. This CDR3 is CASSVDSGGTEAFF. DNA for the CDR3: TGTGCCAGCAGCGTAGATTCAGGGGGGACTGAAGCTTTCTTT.

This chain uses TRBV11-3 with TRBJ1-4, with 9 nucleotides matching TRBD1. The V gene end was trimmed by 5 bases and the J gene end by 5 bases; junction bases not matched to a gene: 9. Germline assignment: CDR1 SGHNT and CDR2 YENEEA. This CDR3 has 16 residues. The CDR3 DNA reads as TGTGCCAGCAGCCACGGGTCCGGGACAGGGAATGAAAAACTGTTTTTT. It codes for CASSHGSGTGNEKLFF.

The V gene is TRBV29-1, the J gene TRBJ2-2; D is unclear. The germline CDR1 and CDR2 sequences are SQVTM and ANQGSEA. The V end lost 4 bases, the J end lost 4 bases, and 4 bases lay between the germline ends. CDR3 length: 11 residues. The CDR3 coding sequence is TGCAGCGTTGCTTCCACCGGGGAGCTGTTTTTT. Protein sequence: CSVASTGELFF.

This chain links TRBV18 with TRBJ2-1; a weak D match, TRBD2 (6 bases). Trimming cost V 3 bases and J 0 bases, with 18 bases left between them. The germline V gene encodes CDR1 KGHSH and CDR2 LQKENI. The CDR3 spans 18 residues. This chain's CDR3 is CASSPRFGGASSYNEQFF. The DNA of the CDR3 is TGTGCCAGCTCACCCAGGTTTGGCGGGGCCTCCTCCTACAATGAGCAGTTCTTC.

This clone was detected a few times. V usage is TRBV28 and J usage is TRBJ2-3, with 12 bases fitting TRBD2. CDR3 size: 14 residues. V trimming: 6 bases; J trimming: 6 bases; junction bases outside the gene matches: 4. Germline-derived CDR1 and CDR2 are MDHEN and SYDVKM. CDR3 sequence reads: CASRTSGSWDTQYF. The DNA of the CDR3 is TGTGCCAGCAGGACTAGCGGGAGTTGGGATACGCAGTATTTT.

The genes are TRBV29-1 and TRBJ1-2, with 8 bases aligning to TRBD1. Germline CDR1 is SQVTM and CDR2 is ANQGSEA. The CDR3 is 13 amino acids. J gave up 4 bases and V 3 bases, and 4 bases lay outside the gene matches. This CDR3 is CSVDAGGLYGYTF. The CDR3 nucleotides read TGCAGCGTTGACGCAGGGGGCCTCTATGGCTACACCTTC. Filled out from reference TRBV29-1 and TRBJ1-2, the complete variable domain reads SAVISQKPSRDICQRGTSLTIQCQVDSQVTMMFWYRQQPGQSLTLIATANQGSEATYESGFVIDKFPISRPNLTFSTLTVSNMSPEDSSIYLCSVDAGGLYGYTFGSGTRLTVV.

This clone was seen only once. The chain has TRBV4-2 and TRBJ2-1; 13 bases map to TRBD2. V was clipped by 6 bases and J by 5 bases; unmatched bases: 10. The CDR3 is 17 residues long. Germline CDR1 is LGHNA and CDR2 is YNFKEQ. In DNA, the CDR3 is TGTGCCAGCAGTCCCGGGACTAGCGGGAAAACTAACAATGAGCAGTTCTTC. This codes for CASSPGTSGKTNNEQFF.

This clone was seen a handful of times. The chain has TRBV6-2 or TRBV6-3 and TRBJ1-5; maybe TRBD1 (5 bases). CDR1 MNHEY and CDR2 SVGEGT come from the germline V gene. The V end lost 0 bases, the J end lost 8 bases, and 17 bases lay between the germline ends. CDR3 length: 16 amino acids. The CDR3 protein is CASSYSTLGTGEPQHF. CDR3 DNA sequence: TGTGCCAGCAGTTACTCGACCCTCGGGACTGGGGAGCCCCAGCATTTT.